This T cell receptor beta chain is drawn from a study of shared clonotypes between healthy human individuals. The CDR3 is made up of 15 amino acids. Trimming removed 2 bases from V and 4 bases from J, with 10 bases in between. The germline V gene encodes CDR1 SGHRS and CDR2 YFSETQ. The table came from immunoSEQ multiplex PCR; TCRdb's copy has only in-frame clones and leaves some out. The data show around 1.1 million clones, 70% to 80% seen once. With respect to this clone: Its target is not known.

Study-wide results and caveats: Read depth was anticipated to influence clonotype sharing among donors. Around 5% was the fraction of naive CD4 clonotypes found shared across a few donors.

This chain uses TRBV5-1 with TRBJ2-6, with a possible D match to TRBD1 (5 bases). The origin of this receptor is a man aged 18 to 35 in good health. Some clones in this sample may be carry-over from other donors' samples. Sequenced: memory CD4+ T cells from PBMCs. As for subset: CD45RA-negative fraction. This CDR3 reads CASSFTGAGANVLTF. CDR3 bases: TGCGCCAGCAGCTTTACAGGTGCCGGGGCCAACGTCCTGACTTTC.